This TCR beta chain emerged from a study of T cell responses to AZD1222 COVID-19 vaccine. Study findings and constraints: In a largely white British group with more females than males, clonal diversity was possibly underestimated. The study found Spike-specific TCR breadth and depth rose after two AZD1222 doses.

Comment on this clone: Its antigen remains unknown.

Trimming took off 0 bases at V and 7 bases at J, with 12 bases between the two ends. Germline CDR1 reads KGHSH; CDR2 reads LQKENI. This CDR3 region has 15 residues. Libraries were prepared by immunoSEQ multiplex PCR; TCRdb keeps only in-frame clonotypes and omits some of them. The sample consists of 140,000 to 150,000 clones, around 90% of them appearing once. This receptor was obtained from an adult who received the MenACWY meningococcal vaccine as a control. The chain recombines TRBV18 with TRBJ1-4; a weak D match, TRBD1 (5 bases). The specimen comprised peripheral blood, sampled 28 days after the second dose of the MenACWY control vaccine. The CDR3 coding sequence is TGTGCCAGCTCACCACCGGGGCAGGATGGTGAAAAACTGTTTTTT. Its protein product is CASSPPGQDGEKLFF.